The 28 T cell receptor beta chains below all came from one sample that was sequenced in a study of T cells in severe cutaneous drug reactions. Sequenced patients had Stevens-Johnson syndrome or toxic epidermal necrolysis caused by carbamazepine. TCR subtype-specific primers in iRepertoire multiplex PCR prepared libraries for bulk and single-cell sequencing. TCRdb re-analyzed the multiplex PCR reads; it lists each CDR3 protein once, without DNA. The listing contains approximately 5,800 distinct CDR3 sequences. Sample: PBMCs. All receptors come from a human donor with a severe cutaneous adverse drug reaction.

By frequency, this clonotype is medium-sized (0.01 to 0.1%). V and J are TRBV27 and TRBJ1-1. The CDR3 is made up of 14 amino acids. Germline V CDR1 and CDR2: MNHEY, SMNVEV (reference sequence). The CDR3 reads CASSWSAGNTEAFF.

This chain uses TRBV30 with TRBJ1-2; checking the TCRdb D call of TRBD1 is not possible without DNA. The CDR3 totals 18 residues. Germline CDR1 is GTSNPN and CDR2 is SVGIG (reference sequence). This chain's CDR3 is CAWIGGRGTANSPLGYTF.

The rearrangement uses TRBV7-2 and TRBJ1-1. This CDR3 is 14 amino acids long. From germline, CDR1 is SGHTA and CDR2 FQGNSA. The CDR3 here is CASSLQRLDTEAFF.

This clonotype registers medium-sized (0.01 to 0.1%) by frequency. The chain employs TRBV14 and TRBJ2-1. The CDR3 covers 12 residues. The germline V gene has CDR1 SGHDN and CDR2 FVKESK. The chain's CDR3 is CASSLTYNEQFF.

In terms of frequency, this clonotype is medium-sized (0.01 to 0.1%). CDR3 residues: CASRHRYTEAFF. The chain combines TRBV6-1 with TRBJ1-1; checking the TCRdb D call of TRBD1 is not possible without DNA. Germline V gene sequence: CDR1 MNHNS, CDR2 SASEGT. This CDR3 comprises 12 residues.

Its frequency marks this clonotype as medium-sized. This chain connects TRBV28 to TRBJ2-4; TCRdb's D call, TRBD2, is unchecked because there is no DNA. The germline CDR1 and CDR2 sequences are MDHEN and SYDVKM. The CDR3 totals 16 residues. Here the CDR3 reads CASSHRLAGAKNIQYF. The full variable domain, rest sourced from reference TRBV28 and TRBJ2-4, is DVKVTQSSRYLVKRTGEKVFLECVQDMDHENMFWYRQDPGLGLRLIYFSYDVKMKEKGDIPEGYSVSREKKERFSLILESASTNQTSMYLCASSHRLAGAKNIQYFGAGTRLSVL.

The chain has TRBV15 and TRBJ2-7; TCRdb names TRBD1, which stays unverified in the absence of DNA. Per the germline V gene, CDR1 is LNHNV and CDR2 is YYDKDF (reference sequence). The CDR3 totals 15 residues. The CDR3: CATSRGQSIADEQYF.

The rearrangement uses TRBV10-3 and TRBJ2-7. The CDR3 extends over 12 amino acids. Looked up from germline, CDR1 is ENHRY and CDR2 is SYGVKD. The CDR3 loop is CAIMDVTYEQYF.

This clonotype is deemed medium-sized by its frequency. The V call is TRBV28, the J call TRBJ2-3; TCRdb's assignment of TRBD2 cannot be checked, as there is no DNA. The germline V gene encodes CDR1 MDHEN and CDR2 SYDVKM. CDR3 length equals 14 residues. The CDR3 reads CASRSGTFTDTQYF. The whole variable domain, filled in from reference TRBV28 and TRBJ2-3, reads DVKVTQSSRYLVKRTGEKVFLECVQDMDHENMFWYRQDPGLGLRLIYFSYDVKMKEKGDIPEGYSVSREKKERFSLILESASTNQTSMYLCASRSGTFTDTQYFGPGTRLTVL.

Considering frequency, this clonotype is medium-sized. The V call is TRBV27, the J call TRBJ2-2; TCRdb's assignment of TRBD1 cannot be checked, as there is no DNA. Germline V CDR1 and CDR2: MNHEY, SMNVEV (reference sequence). The CDR3 length is 15 residues. CDR3 residues: CASSTVDGGTGELFF.

The chain recombines TRBV4-1 with TRBJ1-1. This CDR3 contains 11 residues. The germline gives CDR1 MGHRA, CDR2 YSYEKL. CDR3 sequence: CASSQGPEAFF.

The genes are TRBV19 and TRBJ2-2; TCRdb lists TRBD1, though no DNA is available to test this call. The CDR3 is 15 residues long. Germline assignment: CDR1 LNHDA and CDR2 SQIVND (reference sequence). CDR3 amino acids: CASSMGQGWTGELFF.

This chain joins TRBV5-1 and TRBJ2-7; TCRdb outputs TRBD1, but without DNA this stays unchecked. The germline V gene encodes CDR1 SGHRS and CDR2 YFSETQ. The CDR3 sequence is 14 residues long. The CDR3 sequence is CASSSQGWGYEQYF.

The chain links TRBV12-3 or TRBV12-4 to TRBJ1-4. The CDR3 is 11 amino acids. The CDR3 here is CTSSENEKLFF.

This chain connects TRBV30 to TRBJ1-5; with no DNA, the TCRdb D assignment of TRBD1 cannot be verified. Germline loops: CDR1 GTSNPN, CDR2 SVGIG (reference sequence). The CDR3 is 15 residues long. CDR3 residues: CAWSFGTGGGQPQHF.

This chain joins TRBV2 and TRBJ1-1; checking the TCRdb D call of TRBD1 is not possible without DNA. Germline CDR1 SNHLY, CDR2 FYNNEI. The CDR3 loop spans 16 amino acids. The CDR3: CASSGFQRTRVAEAFF.

CDR3 region: CASSPQGGEVTEAFF. The V and J genes are TRBV7-9 and TRBJ1-1; TCRdb's D gene call, TRBD1, goes unchecked for lack of DNA. The CDR3 has 15 residues. Germline CDR1 and CDR2: SEHNR and FQNEAQ (reference sequence).

In terms of frequency, this clonotype is medium-sized. The chain has TRBV6-1 and TRBJ1-5; TCRdb reports TRBD1, a call that lacks DNA to check it against. The CDR3 runs 15 residues. CDR1 and CDR2 from the germline V gene are MNHNS and SASEGT. CDR3 region: CASRGDRGWNQPQHF.

This clonotype is deemed medium-sized by its frequency. J is TRBJ2-1 and V is TRBV4-2. Germline CDR1 and CDR2: LGHNA and YNFKEQ. There are 16 residues in the CDR3. The CDR3 protein is CASSQDSAEPYNEQFF.

Its frequency marks this clonotype as large (0.1 to 1%). The J gene is TRBJ1-3, the V gene TRBV12-3 or TRBV12-4. This CDR3 has 12 amino acids. This chain's CDR3 is CASTPNGNTIYF.

This clonotype is called medium-sized (0.01 to 0.1%) based on its frequency. The chain links TRBV27 to TRBJ2-7. This CDR3 is 13 amino acids long. The V gene's germline CDR1 is MNHEY and CDR2 SMNVEV (reference sequence). CDR3 sequence reads: CASSFRGNYEQYF.

This chain joins TRBV6-2 or TRBV6-3 and TRBJ2-1; there is no DNA to check the TCRdb D call of TRBD1. CDR3 size: 17 residues. The germline V gene encodes CDR1 MNHEY and CDR2 SVGEGT. The CDR3: CASSFAVITGEGNEQFF.

The V gene is TRBV12-3 or TRBV12-4, the J gene TRBJ2-7. The CDR3 totals 15 residues. The CDR3 reads CASSSGWQGALEQYF.

The chain has TRBV5-1 and TRBJ1-1; TCRdb returns TRBD1, unconfirmable since there is no DNA. CDR1 SGHRS and CDR2 YFSETQ come from the germline V gene. The CDR3 is 16 amino acids. The CDR3 reads CASSLPLRGVNTEAFF.

Its frequency marks this clonotype as medium-sized. V gene TRBV3-1 combines with J gene TRBJ2-1. This CDR3 spans 15 amino acids. The germline CDR1 and CDR2 sequences are LGHDT and YNNKEL (reference sequence). The CDR3 sequence is CASSQYGNSYNEQFF.

Its frequency marks this clonotype as medium-sized (0.01 to 0.1%). The chain couples TRBV15 to TRBJ1-5; lacking DNA, the TRBD1 call made by TCRdb goes unchecked. The V gene's germline CDR1 is LNHNV and CDR2 YYDKDF (reference sequence). CDR3 size: 14 residues. This CDR3 is CATSKGQESQPQHF.

This clonotype is deemed medium-sized by its frequency. The chain recombines TRBV4-2 with TRBJ2-1; TCRdb's D call of TRBD2 is untestable without DNA. Germline-derived CDR1 and CDR2 are LGHNA and YNFKEQ. There are 16 residues in the CDR3. Here the CDR3 reads CASSQDMASGSREQFF.

This clonotype is labeled medium-sized based on frequency. This rearrangement joins TRBV7-6 to TRBJ2-5; the TCRdb D gene call, TRBD2, has no DNA to confirm it. Germline CDR1 and CDR2: SGHVS and FNYEAQ. This CDR3 region has 15 residues. The CDR3 here is CASSAGTSGQETQYF.